This T cell receptor (beta chain) was found in a study of OX40 agonist ivuxolimab in advanced cancers. Trimming shortened V by 6 bases and J by 3 bases, and 14 bases separated the two germline ends. Germline-derived CDR1 and CDR2 are MNHEY and SVGAGI. The CDR3 has 14 amino acids. Assay: immunoSEQ multiplex PCR; the TCRdb copy retains only in-frame clones and omits some. The table shows fewer than 95,000 clones, with around 85% occurring only once. Sequenced material: CD4+ or CD8+ T cells sorted from blood, taken in a trial of the OX40 agonist ivuxolimab. The source is an adult with an advanced solid tumor such as melanoma, head and neck, liver or kidney cancer. V is TRBV6-5 and J is TRBJ2-5; TRBD2 is a possible D gene (7 bases). CDR3 amino acids: CASRRSGGEETQYF. In DNA form, the CDR3 reads TGTGCCAGCAGGCGATCGGGGGGCGAAGAGACCCAGTACTTC.